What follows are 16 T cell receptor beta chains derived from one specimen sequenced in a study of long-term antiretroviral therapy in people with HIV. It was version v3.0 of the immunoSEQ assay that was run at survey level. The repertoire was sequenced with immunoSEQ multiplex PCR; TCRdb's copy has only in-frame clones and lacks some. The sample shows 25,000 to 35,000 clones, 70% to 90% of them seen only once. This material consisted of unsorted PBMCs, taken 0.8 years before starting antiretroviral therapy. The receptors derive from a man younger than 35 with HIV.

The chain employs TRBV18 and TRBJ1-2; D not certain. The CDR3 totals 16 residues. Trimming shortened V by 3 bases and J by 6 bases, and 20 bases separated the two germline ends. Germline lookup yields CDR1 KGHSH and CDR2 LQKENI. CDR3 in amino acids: CASSPPGLQSGDGYTF. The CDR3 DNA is TGTGCCAGCTCACCTCCGGGTTTACAGAGCGGGGATGGCTACACCTTC.

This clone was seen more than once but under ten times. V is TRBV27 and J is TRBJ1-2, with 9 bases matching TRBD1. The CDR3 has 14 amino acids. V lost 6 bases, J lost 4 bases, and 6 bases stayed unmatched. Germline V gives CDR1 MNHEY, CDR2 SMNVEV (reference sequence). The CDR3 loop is CASSYTGGGYGYTF. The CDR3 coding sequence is TGTGCCAGCAGCTATACAGGGGGCGGCTATGGCTACACCTTC.

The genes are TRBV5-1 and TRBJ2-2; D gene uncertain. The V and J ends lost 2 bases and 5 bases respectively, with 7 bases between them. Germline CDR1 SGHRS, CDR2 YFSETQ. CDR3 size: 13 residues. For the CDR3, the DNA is TGCGCCAGCAGCTTCTCTATAACCGGGGAGCTGTTTTTT. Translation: CASSFSITGELFF.

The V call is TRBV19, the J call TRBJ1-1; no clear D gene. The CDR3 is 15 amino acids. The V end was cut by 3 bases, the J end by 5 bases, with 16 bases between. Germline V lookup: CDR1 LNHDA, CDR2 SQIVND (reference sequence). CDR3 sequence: CASSISPGGWTEAFF. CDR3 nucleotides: TGTGCCAGTAGTATCTCGCCCGGAGGGTGGACTGAAGCTTTCTTT.

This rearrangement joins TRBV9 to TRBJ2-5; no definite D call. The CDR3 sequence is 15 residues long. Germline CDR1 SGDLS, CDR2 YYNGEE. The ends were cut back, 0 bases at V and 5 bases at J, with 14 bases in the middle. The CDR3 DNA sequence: TGTGCCAGCAGCGTAGATGGCCGACCTGTGGAGACCCAGTACTTC. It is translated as CASSVDGRPVETQYF.

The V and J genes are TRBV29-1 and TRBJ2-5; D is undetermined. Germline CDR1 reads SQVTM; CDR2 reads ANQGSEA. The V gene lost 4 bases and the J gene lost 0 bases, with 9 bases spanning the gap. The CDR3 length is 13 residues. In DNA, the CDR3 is TGCAGCGTTGCCCTTAGATACCAAGAGACCCAGTACTTC. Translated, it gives CSVALRYQETQYF.

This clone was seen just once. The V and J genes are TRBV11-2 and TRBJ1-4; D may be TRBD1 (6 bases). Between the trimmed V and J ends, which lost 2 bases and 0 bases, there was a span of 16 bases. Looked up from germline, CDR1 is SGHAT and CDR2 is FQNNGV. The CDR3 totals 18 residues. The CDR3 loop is CASSLMQGWTATNEKLFF. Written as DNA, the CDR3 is TGTGCCAGCAGCTTAATGCAGGGGTGGACGGCAACTAATGAAAAACTGTTTTTT. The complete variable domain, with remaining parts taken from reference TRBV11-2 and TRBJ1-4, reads EAGVAQSPRYKIIEKRQSVAFWCNPISGHATLYWYQQILGQGPKLLIQFQNNGVVDDSQLPKDRFSAERLKGVDSTLKIQPAKLEDSAVYLCASSLMQGWTATNEKLFFGSGTQLSVL.

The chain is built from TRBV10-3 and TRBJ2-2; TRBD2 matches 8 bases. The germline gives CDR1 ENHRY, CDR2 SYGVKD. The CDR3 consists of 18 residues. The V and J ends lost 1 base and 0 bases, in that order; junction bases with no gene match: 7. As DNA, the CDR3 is TGTGCCATCAGTGAGTACCGACTAGCGCCCGCGAACACCGGGGAGCTGTTTTTT. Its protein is CAISEYRLAPANTGELFF.

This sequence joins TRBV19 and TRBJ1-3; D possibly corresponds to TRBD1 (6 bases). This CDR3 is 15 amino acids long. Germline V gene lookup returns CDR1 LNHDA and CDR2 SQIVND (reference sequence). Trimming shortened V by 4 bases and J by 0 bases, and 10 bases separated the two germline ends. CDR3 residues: CASSSGQLSGNTIYF. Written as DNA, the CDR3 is TGTGCCAGTAGTAGCGGACAGCTCTCTGGAAACACCATATATTTT.

The DNA of the CDR3 is TGTGCCAGCAGCTTAGCGACGGGGGTACCAGAGACCCAGTACTTC. It encodes CASSLATGVPETQYF. The chain carries TRBV7-2 and TRBJ2-5, with a weak D call TRBD2 (6 bases). Germline V gene lookup returns CDR1 SGHTA and CDR2 FQGNSA. Trimming removed 0 bases at V and 4 bases at J, with 12 bases between. The length of the CDR3 is 15 residues.

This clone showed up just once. The CDR3 coding sequence is TGCGCCAGCAGCCCTGGGGGCCAGGAAGCTTTCTTT. Protein: CASSPGGQEAFF. The chain has TRBV5-1 and TRBJ1-1, with D perhaps matching TRBD1 (6 bases). V was shortened by 4 bases and J by 8 bases, with 12 bases between the two germline ends. The germline gives CDR1 SGHRS, CDR2 YFSETQ. This CDR3 has 12 residues.

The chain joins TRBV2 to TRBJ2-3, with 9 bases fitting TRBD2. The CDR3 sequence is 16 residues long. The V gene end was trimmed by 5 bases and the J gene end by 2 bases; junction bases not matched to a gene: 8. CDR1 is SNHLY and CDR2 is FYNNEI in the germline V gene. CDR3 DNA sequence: TGTGCCAGCAGTATATCTAGCGGGGAGCCCACAGATACGCAGTATTTT. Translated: CASSISSGEPTDTQYF.

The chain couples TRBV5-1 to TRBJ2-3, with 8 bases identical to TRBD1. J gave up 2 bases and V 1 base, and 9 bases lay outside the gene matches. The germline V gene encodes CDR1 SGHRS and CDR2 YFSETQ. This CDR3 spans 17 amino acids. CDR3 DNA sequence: TGCGCCAGCAGCTTGAAGACTCGGGGACAGGTCACAGATACGCAGTATTTT. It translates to CASSLKTRGQVTDTQYF.

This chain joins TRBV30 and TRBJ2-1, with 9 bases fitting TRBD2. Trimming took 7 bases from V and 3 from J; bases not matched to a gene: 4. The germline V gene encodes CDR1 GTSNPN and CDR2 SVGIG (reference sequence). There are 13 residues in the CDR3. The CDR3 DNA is TGTGCCTCCGGGACTAGCAGCTACAATGAGCAGTTCTTC. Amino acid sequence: CASGTSSYNEQFF.

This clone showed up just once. The CDR3, as DNA: TGTGCCAGCAGTTACTCGATAGCGGACACCGGGGAGCTGTTTTTT. Translating gives CASSYSIADTGELFF. The chain couples TRBV6-6 to TRBJ2-2; weak D call: TRBD2 (6 bases). CDR3 length equals 15 residues. The germline gives CDR1 MNHNY, CDR2 SVGAGI (reference sequence). The V gene lost 0 bases and the J gene lost 3 bases, with 8 bases spanning the gap.

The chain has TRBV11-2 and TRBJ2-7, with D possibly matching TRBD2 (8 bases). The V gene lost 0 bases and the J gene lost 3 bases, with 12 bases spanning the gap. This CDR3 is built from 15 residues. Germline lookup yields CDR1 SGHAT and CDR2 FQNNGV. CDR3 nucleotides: TGTGCCAGCAGCTTAGATAGCGGGACAGACTACGAGCAGTACTTC. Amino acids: CASSLDSGTDYEQYF. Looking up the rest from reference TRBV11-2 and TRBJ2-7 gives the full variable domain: EAGVAQSPRYKIIEKRQSVAFWCNPISGHATLYWYQQILGQGPKLLIQFQNNGVVDDSQLPKDRFSAERLKGVDSTLKIQPAKLEDSAVYLCASSLDSGTDYEQYFGPGTRLTVT.